This entry is about one T cell receptor beta chain. V was shortened by 0 bases and J by 3 bases, with 5 bases between the two germline ends. Germline V gene lookup returns CDR1 SGHDT and CDR2 YYEEEE. This CDR3 spans 13 amino acids. The data stem from a study of T cell changes during pregnancy in multiple sclerosis. Some clones are missing from TCRdb's copy, which holds only in-frame ones; the method was immunoSEQ multiplex PCR. The sample lists 70,000 or so clones; approximately 91% were seen once. The V gene is TRBV5-6, the J gene TRBJ2-3; unclear D gene. This receptor was taken from a female donor with multiple sclerosis, enrolled in a pregnancy study. The sample consisted of peripheral blood, taken in the third trimester of pregnancy. CDR3 coding DNA: TGTGCCAGCAGCTTGGTTCAAACAGATACGCAGTATTTT. Protein: CASSLVQTDTQYF.